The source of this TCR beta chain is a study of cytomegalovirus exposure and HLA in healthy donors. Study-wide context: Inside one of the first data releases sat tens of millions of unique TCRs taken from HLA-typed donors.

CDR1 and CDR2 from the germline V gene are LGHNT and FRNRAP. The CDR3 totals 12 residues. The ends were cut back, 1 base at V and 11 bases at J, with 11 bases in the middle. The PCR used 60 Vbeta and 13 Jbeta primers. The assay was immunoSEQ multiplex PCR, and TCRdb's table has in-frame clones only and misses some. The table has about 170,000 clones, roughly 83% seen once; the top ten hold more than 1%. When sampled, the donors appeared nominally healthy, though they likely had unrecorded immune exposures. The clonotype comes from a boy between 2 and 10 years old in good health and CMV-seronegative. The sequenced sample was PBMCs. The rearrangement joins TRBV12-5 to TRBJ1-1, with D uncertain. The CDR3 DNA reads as TGTGCTAGTGGTTTGGCCCCGCTCCAGGCTTTCTTT. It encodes CASGLAPLQAFF. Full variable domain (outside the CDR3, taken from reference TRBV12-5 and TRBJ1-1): DARVTQTPRHKVTEMGQEVTMRCQPILGHNTVFWYRQTMMQGLELLAYFRNRAPLDDSGMPKDRFSAEMPDATLATLKIQPSEPRDSAVYFCASGLAPLQAFFGQGTRLTVV.